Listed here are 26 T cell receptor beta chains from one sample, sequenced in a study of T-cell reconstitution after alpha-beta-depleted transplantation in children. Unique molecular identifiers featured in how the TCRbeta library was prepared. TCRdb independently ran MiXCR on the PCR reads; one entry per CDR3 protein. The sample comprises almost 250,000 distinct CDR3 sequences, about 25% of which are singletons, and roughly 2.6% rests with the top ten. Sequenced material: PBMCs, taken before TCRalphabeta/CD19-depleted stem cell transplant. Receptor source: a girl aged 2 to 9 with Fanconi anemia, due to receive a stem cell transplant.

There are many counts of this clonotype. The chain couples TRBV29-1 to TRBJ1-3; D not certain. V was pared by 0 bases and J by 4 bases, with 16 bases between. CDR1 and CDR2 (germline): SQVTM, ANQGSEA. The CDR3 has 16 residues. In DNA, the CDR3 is TGCAGCGTTGAAGATTTTACCGACAAAAGAGGAAACACCATATATTTT. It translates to CSVEDFTDKRGNTIYF.

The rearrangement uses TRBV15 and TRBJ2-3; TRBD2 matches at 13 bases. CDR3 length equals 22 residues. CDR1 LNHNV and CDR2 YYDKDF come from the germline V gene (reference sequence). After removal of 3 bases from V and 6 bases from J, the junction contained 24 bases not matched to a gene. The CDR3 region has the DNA TGTGCCACCAGCAGGAAACGGGGAACTAGCGGGGGGGCCGGTCCCACTATTGATACGCAGTATTTT. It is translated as CATSRKRGTSGGAGPTIDTQYF.

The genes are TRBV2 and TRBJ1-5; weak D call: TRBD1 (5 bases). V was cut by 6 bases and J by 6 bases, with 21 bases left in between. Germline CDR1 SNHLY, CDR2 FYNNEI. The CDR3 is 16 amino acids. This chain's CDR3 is CASRLRLLGEGQPQHF. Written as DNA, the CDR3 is TGTGCCAGCAGACTCCGCCTTTTAGGGGAAGGTCAGCCCCAGCATTTT.

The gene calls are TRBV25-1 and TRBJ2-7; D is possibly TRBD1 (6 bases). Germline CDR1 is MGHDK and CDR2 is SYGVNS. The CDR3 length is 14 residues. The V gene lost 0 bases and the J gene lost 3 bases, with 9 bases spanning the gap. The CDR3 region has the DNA TGTGCCAGCAGTGAATATTTAGGGGGCTACGAGCAGTACTTC. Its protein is CASSEYLGGYEQYF.

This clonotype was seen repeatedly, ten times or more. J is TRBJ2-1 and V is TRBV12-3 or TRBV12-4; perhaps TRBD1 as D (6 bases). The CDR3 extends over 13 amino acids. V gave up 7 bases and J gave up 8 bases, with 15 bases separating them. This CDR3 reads CASNYVAGDEQFF. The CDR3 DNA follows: TGTGCCAGCAATTACGTGGCAGGGGATGAGCAGTTCTTC.

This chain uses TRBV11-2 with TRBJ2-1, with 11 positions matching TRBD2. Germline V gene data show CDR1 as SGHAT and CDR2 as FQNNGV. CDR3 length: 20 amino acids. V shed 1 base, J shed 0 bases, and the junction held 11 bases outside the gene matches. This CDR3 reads CASSLGPLVTSGSSYNEQFF. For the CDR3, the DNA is TGTGCCAGCAGCTTAGGTCCCCTCGTAACTAGCGGGAGCTCCTACAATGAGCAGTTCTTC.

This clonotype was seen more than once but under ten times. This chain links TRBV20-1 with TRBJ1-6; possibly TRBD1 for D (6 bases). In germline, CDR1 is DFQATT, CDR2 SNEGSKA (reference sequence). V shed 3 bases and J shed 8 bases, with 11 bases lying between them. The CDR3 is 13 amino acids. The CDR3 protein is CSARQGRDSPLHF. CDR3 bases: TGCAGTGCTAGGCAGGGGAGGGATTCACCCCTCCACTTT.

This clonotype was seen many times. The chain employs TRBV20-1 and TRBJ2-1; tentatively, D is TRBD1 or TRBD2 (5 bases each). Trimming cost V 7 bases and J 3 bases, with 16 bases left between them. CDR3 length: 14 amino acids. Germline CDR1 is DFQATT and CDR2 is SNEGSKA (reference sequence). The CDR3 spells CSGTGAMGYNEQFF. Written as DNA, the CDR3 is TGCAGTGGGACTGGGGCCATGGGCTACAATGAGCAGTTCTTC.

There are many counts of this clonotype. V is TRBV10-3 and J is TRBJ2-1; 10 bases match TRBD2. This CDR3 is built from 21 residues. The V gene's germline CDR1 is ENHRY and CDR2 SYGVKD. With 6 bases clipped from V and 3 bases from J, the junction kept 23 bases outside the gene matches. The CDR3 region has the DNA TGTGCCATCAGGCCAAGGGACAGCTTCCCCCTAGCGGGAGCGGACTACAATGAGCAGTTCTTC. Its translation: CAIRPRDSFPLAGADYNEQFF.

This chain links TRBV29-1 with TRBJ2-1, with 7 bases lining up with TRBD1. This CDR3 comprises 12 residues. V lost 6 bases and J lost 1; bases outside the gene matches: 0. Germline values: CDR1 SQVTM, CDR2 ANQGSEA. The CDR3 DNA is TGCAGCGTGGGACAGTCCTACAATGAGCAGTTCTTC. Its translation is CSVGQSYNEQFF.

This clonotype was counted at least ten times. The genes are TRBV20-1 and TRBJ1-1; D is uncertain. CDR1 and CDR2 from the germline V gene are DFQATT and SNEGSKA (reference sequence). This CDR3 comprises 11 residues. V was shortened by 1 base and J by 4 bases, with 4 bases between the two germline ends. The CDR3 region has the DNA TGCAGTGCTAGAGGAAGCACTGAAGCTTTCTTT. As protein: CSARGSTEAFF.

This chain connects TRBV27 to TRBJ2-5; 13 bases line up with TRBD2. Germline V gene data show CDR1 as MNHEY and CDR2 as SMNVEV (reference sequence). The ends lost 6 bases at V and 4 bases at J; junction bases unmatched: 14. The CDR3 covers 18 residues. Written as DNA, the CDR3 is TGTGCCAGCAGCCGCTTCGGACTAGCGGGAGACTTACGAGAGACCCAGTACTTC. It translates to CASSRFGLAGDLRETQYF.

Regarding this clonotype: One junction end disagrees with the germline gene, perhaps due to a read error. CDR3 DNA: TGTGCCAGCAGCCCCTATATGGGACGGCGCACAGATACGGAGTATTTT. Amino acid sequence: CASSPYMGRRTDTEYF. This chain connects TRBV11-2 to TRBJ2-3; D may be TRBD1 or TRBD2 (5 bases each). This CDR3 has 16 residues. Germline-derived CDR1 and CDR2 are SGHAT and FQNNGV.

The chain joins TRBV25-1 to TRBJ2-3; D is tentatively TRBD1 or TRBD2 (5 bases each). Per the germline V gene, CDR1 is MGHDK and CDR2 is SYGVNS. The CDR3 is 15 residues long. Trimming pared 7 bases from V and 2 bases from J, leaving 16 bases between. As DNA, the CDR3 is TGTGCCAGCACCAGAGGGGCCGGAACCACAGATACGCAGTATTTT. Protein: CASTRGAGTTDTQYF.

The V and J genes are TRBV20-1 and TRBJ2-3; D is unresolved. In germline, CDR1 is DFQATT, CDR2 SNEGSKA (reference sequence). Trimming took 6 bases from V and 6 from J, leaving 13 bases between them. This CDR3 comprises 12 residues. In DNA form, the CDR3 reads TGCAGTGCACCCCCACGGACCGATACGCAGTATTTT. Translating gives CSAPPRTDTQYF.

The DNA of the CDR3 is TGTGCCAGCAGCCGTCCATACTCCCTCGCGCAGTATTTT. This translates into CASSRPYSLAQYF. The chain combines TRBV3-1 with TRBJ2-3; D unresolved. The CDR3 spans 13 residues. The V gene's germline CDR1 is LGHDT and CDR2 YNNKEL (reference sequence). V shed 4 bases and J shed 10 bases, with 15 bases lying between them.

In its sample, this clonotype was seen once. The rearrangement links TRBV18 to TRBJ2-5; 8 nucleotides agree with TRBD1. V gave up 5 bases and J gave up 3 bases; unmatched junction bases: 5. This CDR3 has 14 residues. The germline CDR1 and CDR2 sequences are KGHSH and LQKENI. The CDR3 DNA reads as TGTGCCAGCTCATCAACGACAGGGGAAGAGACCCAGTACTTC. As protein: CASSSTTGEETQYF.

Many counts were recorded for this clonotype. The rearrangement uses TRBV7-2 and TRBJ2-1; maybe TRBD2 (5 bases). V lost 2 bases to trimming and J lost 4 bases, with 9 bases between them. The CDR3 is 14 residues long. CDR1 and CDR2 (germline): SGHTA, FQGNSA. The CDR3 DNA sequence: TGTGCCAGCAGCTTAATTCGGGGATACAATGAGCAGTTCTTC. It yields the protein CASSLIRGYNEQFF. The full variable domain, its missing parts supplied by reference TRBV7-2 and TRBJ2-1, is GAGVSQSPSNKVTEKGKDVELRCDPISGHTALYWYRQSLGQGLEFLIYFQGNSAPDKSGLPSDRFSAERTGGSVSTLTIQRTQQEDSAVYLCASSLIRGYNEQFFGPGTRLTVL.

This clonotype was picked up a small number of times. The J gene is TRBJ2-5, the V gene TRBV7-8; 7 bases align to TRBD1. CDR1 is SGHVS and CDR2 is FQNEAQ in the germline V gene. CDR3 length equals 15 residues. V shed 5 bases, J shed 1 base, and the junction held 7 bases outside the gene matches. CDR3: CASSDRVWGQETQYF. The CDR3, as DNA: TGTGCCAGCAGCGACAGGGTGTGGGGCCAAGAGACCCAGTACTTC.

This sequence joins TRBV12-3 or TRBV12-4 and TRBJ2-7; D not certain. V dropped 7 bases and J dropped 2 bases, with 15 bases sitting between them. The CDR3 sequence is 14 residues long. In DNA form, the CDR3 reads TGTGCCAGCACCTCTATTGTACTGCCCTACGAGCAGTACTTC. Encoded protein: CASTSIVLPYEQYF.

CDR3 residues: CSARGLAGRTYNEQFF. In DNA form, the CDR3 reads TGCAGTGCTAGGGGACTAGCGGGGCGAACCTACAATGAGCAGTTCTTC. The gene calls are TRBV20-1 and TRBJ2-1, with 13 positions matching TRBD2. Trimming cost V 3 bases and J 2 bases; bases outside gene matches: 4. Per the germline V gene, CDR1 is DFQATT and CDR2 is SNEGSKA (reference sequence). This CDR3 region has 16 residues.

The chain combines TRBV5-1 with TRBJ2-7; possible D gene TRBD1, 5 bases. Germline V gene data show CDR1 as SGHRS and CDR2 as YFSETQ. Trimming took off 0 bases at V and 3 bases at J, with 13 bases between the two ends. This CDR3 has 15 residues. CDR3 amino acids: CASSLGQPRGYEQYF. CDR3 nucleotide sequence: TGCGCCAGCAGCTTGGGACAGCCTCGTGGCTACGAGCAGTACTTC.

For the CDR3, the DNA is TGTGCCAGCAGTTTATCAGGGACCGAGACCCAGTACTTC. As protein: CASSLSGTETQYF. This chain uses TRBV12-3 or TRBV12-4 with TRBJ2-5; D may match TRBD1 or TRBD2 (5 bases each). CDR3 length: 13 residues. V dropped 2 bases and J dropped 5 bases, with 9 bases sitting between them.

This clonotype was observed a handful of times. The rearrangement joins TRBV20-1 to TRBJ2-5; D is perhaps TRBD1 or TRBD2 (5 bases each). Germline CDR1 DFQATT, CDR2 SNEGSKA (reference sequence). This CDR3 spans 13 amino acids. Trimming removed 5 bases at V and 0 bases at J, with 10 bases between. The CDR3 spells CSAPGRYQETQYF. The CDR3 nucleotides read TGCAGTGCTCCGGGACGGTACCAAGAGACCCAGTACTTC.

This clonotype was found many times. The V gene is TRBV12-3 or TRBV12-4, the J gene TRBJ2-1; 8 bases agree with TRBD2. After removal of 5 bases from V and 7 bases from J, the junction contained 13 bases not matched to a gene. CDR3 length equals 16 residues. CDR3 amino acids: CASSLIGGGGPNEQFF. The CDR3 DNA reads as TGTGCCAGCAGTCTCATCGGGGGCGGGGGGCCGAATGAGCAGTTCTTC.

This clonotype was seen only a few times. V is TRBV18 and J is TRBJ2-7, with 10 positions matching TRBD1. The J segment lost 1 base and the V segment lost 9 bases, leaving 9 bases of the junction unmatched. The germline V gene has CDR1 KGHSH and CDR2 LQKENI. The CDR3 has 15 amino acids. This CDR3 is CASSKPGQGSYEQYF. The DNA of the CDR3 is TGTGCCAGTTCGAAACCGGGACAGGGGTCCTACGAGCAGTACTTC. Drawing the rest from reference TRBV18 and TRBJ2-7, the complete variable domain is NAGVMQNPRHLVRRRGQEARLRCSPMKGHSHVYWYRQLPEEGLKFMVYLQKENIIDESGMPKERFSAEFPKEGPSILRIQQVVRGDSAAYFCASSKPGQGSYEQYFGPGTRLTVT.